Each of the 9 T cell receptor beta chains below was sequenced from the same sample in a study of cytotoxic CD8 clonotypes in ibrutinib-treated CLL. Using immunoSEQ multiplex PCR, the repertoire was profiled, and TCRdb retains in-frame clones only, with some absent. Of over 95,000 clones listed, roughly 60% are singletons. The sequences come from PBMCs, collected after 24 months of ibrutinib treatment. Receptor source: a human donor with chronic lymphocytic leukemia.

The chain couples TRBV10-1 to TRBJ1-5, with unresolved D. The CDR3 runs 14 residues. CDR1 is WNHNN, CDR2 SYGVQD, per germline (reference sequence). Trimming cost V 0 bases and J 7 bases, with 10 bases left between them. The CDR3 sequence is CASSESGDTQPQHF. The CDR3 region has the DNA TGCGCCAGCAGTGAGTCGGGAGACACCCAGCCCCAGCATTTT.

This rearrangement joins TRBV19 to TRBJ1-2; tentative D call: TRBD1 (6 bases). V lost 6 bases to trimming and J lost 4 bases, with 15 bases between them. Germline assignment: CDR1 LNHDA and CDR2 SQIVND (reference sequence). The CDR3 covers 14 residues. The CDR3 is CASRLPDRSYGYTF. Here the CDR3 DNA reads TGTGCCAGTAGACTTCCGGACAGATCCTATGGCTACACCTTC.

This rearrangement joins TRBV7-6 to TRBJ2-5; D is perhaps TRBD1 or TRBD2 (5 bases each). V shed 4 bases and J shed 8 bases, with 20 bases lying between them. The CDR3 is 15 residues long. Germline values: CDR1 SGHVS, CDR2 FNYEAQ. CDR3 coding DNA: TGTGCCAGCAGCTCGGGTGGGACCCCCGGAGGAACCCAGTACTTC. Protein sequence: CASSSGGTPGGTQYF.

Comment on this clone: In the same sample, other DNA sequences code for this CDR3. The gene calls are TRBV5-1 and TRBJ1-1, with D perhaps TRBD1 (6 bases). The germline V and J ends were trimmed by 0 bases and 8 bases, with 14 bases remaining between them. CDR1 is SGHRS and CDR2 is YFSETQ in the germline V gene. The CDR3 totals 14 residues. The CDR3 sequence is CASSLEVTGTEAFF. CDR3 in DNA: TGCGCCAGCAGCTTGGAAGTTACCGGGACAGAAGCTTTCTTT.

This chain connects TRBV4-3 to TRBJ1-1; D ambiguous. Trimming removed 0 bases at V and 0 bases at J, with 11 bases between. Germline V gives CDR1 LGHNA, CDR2 YSLEER. This CDR3 contains 16 residues. CDR3 in amino acids: CASSQDIVVMNTEAFF. CDR3 DNA sequence: TGCGCCAGCAGCCAAGATATCGTGGTTATGAACACTGAAGCTTTCTTT.

This clone was observed a handful of times. CDR3 DNA: TGTGCCAGCAGTGAACAAGGAGTCAATCAGCCCCAGCATTTT. Protein product: CASSEQGVNQPQHF. The chain recombines TRBV2 with TRBJ1-5; D uncertain. The CDR3 covers 14 residues. The V end was cut by 2 bases, the J end by 3 bases, with 8 bases between. Germline lookup yields CDR1 SNHLY and CDR2 FYNNEI.

V is TRBV30 and J is TRBJ1-4, with 7 bases aligning to TRBD1. In germline, CDR1 is GTSNPN, CDR2 SVGIG (reference sequence). The V and J ends lost 1 base and 10 bases, in that order; junction bases with no gene match: 3. CDR3 size: 12 residues. The CDR3 DNA sequence: TGTGCCTGGAGTGGGCAGGGGGGAAAACTGTTTTTT. It is translated as CAWSGQGGKLFF.

The V gene is TRBV7-3, the J gene TRBJ2-6, with a possible D match to TRBD1 (6 bases). CDR1 and CDR2 (germline): SGHTA, FQGTGA. V shed 1 base and J shed 0 bases, with 13 bases lying between them. The CDR3 covers 18 residues. The CDR3, as DNA: TGTGCCAGCAGCTTAATGGGACCGACAGGCTCTGGGGCCAACGTCCTGACTTTC. This translates into CASSLMGPTGSGANVLTF.

This sequence joins TRBV9 and TRBJ2-7, with a tentative D call TRBD1 (6 bases). Trimming took 2 bases from V and 2 from J, leaving 14 bases between them. The CDR3 totals 15 residues. Germline CDR1 is SGDLS and CDR2 is YYNGEE. The CDR3 loop is CASSVVSTGPYEQYF. The CDR3 nucleotides are TGTGCCAGCAGCGTCGTGTCTACAGGGCCCTACGAGCAGTACTTC. The variable domain in full, completed from reference TRBV9 and TRBJ2-7, reads DSGVTQTPKHLITATGQRVTLRCSPRSGDLSVYWYQQSLDQGLQFLIQYYNGEERAKGNILERFSAQQFPDLHSELNLSSLELGDSALYFCASSVVSTGPYEQYFGPGTRLTVT.